Here is one T cell receptor beta chain with its context. This clone's antigen is unknown. Base-call qualities are not available, and no considerably larger clone is one nucleotide away. The record originates from a study of shared T cell receptors in the human thymus (dated by TCRdb to about 2021). As for the study more broadly: The study examined how self-reactive, shared T-cell receptor alpha chains are generated in the human thymus.

V and J lose 4 bases and 1 base, and a span of 13 bases separates them. The CDR1 and CDR2 encoded by the germline V gene are MDHEN and SYDVKM. The CDR3, from cysteine to phenylalanine, totals 15 residues. Left in the record is the CDR3 DNA by itself, 45 bases read in frame from the first base. The library was built by means of the immunoSEQ multiplex PCR assay. TCRdb took this table from immuneACCESS and kept in-frame rearrangements with V and J called. Such tables lack part of the clones; where checked against another copy, unresolved V genes explain under half of the gap, and the rest is unexplained. This sample lists 720,000 or so clones; 70% to 90% were detected once. The top ten hold roughly 0.01% of the sample. The sample also formed part of further work on human thymus T cells. As that second study puts it: In Finland, the donors were immunologically healthy infants who were having open corrective cardiac surgery for congenital heart defects. The thymus tissue came from surgical resects taken out during corrective cardiac surgery. Usage of V and J gene segments appeared to be biased in both the thymic and the peripheral blood repertoires. The related research found that thymic TCR repertoires overlapped highly between unrelated individuals. TCR alpha and beta repertoires from about 8 infant thymus samples and four related peripheral blood samples were characterized in the study. Donor ages ranged from about 6 to 250 days, and the cohort comprised 5 to 7 male and two female infants. Thymocytes were released mechanically from tissue and stored at -70 °C as pellets of about 9-32 million cells. A QIAsymphony instrument was used to extract genomic DNA from the frozen cell pellets. The immunoSEQ multiplex PCR assay was used to amplify the TCRB and TCRAD loci from a standardized amount of quality-controlled genomic DNA. The V(D)J region was spanned by amplicons of a length sufficient to cover the CDR3 and to identify V and J genes. Amplicon sequencing was performed on an Illumina platform through the commercial immunoSEQ service. Primer bias and sequencing errors were corrected as previously described, and TCRAD and TCRB were defined on the basis of the IMGT database. The repertoires were analysed using immunoSEQ Analyzer 3.0 and VDJTools for basic statistics, V/J segment usage, diversity estimates, rarefaction and pairwise overlap. Chao1, ChaoE, Efron-Thisted, Shannon and inverse Simpson indices were used to estimate diversity, which was also estimated on datasets down-sampled to the smallest sample. Repertoire overlap was determined by strict matching of CDR3 nucleotide sequence, V gene and J gene, and Jaccard-based multidimensional scaling clustering was applied. On average, thymus samples yielded about 730,000 unique TCRB clonotypes, whereas blood samples yielded some 92,000.

The sequence links TRBV28 to TRBJ1-1; TRBD1 might be the D gene, on 5 matching bases. What was sequenced was thymocytes. The sequence was collected from a girl in the first two years of life with a congenital heart defect. Donor details come from another sample of the same person, matched by shared clones. The CDR3 region reads CASSSPQDKNTEAFF. The nucleotide sequence reads TGTGCCAGCAGTTCCCCCCAGGACAAGAACACTGAAGCTTTCTTT.